A few counts support the clone carrying this T cell receptor beta chain. What it binds is not known. TCRdb re-analysed the reads in MiXCR, keeping a single row per CDR3 protein. The profile covers around 99,000 distinct CDR3 sequences, with roughly 30% appearing a single time and 80% to 85% taken by the ten largest. This sample stems from a study of T cell repertoires in cytomegalovirus infection. Study as a whole: Matching HLA type, along with CMV infection, was indicated by public TCR beta signatures.

The V gene's germline CDR1 is SGDLS and CDR2 YYNGEE. This CDR3 has 15 residues. The ends lost 2 bases at V and 0 bases at J; junction bases unmatched: 5. The clonotype comes from a human donor in good health (CMV status not recorded). Some clones in this sample may be carry-over from other donors' samples. This chain uses TRBV9 with TRBJ2-7; 7 bases fit TRBD1. The source was CD8+ T cells from cultured PBMCs, collected from culture after CMV antigen stimulation. The CDR3 DNA reads TGTGCCAGCAGCGTCTCCGGGACAGACTCCTACGAGCAGTACTTC. It yields the protein CASSVSGTDSYEQYF.